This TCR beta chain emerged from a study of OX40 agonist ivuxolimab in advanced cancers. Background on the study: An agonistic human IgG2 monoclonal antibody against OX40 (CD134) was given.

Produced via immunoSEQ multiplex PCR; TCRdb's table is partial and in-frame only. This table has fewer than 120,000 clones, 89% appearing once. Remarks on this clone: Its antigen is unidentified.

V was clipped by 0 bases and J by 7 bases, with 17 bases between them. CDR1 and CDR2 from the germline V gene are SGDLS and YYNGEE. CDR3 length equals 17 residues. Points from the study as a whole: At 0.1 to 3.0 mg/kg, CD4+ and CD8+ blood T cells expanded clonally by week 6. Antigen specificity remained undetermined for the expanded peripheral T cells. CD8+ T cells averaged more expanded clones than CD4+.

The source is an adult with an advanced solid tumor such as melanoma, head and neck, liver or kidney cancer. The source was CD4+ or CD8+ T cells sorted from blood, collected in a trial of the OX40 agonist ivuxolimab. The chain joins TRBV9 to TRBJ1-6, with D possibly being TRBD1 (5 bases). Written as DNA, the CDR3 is TGTGCCAGCAGCGTAGCGGCCGCCGGGGGGGGGAATTCACCCCTCCACTTT. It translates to CASSVAAAGGGNSPLHF.